This T cell receptor (beta chain) originates from a study of identical twins. The CDR3 consists of 15 residues. V lost 5 bases to trimming and J lost 4 bases; unmatched junction nucleotides: 8. Details on this clonotype: Its antigen is still unknown.

Each CDR3 protein gets one entry after TCRdb re-called the 5' RACE reads with MiXCR. The data show about 490,000 distinct CDR3 sequences, about 16% seen once. Regarding the study as a whole: Monozygotic twins shared more out-of-frame TCR alpha than recombination models predicted.

These same records also appear under a second study, on yellow fever vaccine responses in identical twins. From that report: Among the twins, the vaccine T cell response reportedly seemed partly convergent and partly personalized.

Sequencing was carried out using CD4+ T cells sorted from blood. This chain uses TRBV12-3 or TRBV12-4 with TRBJ2-1, with TRBD2 identical over 7 bases. This TCR was recovered from a woman aged 18-29 years in good health. CDR3 nucleotides: TGTGCCAGCAGTCGTGGCGGGAGTGATTACAATGAGCAGTTCTTC. It is translated as CASSRGGSDYNEQFF.